The 19 T cell receptor beta chains below all came from one sample that was sequenced in a study of shared clonotypes between healthy human individuals. Sequencing used immunoSEQ multiplex PCR; TCRdb keeps in-frame clones, though not all of them. The sample carries a few million clones, around 95% recorded once. CD8 cells regarded as naive lacked CD45RO, were positively chosen for CCR7, and omitted terminally differentiated effector memory CD45RA+ cells. Sequenced material: naive CD8+ T cells from PBMCs. Receptors were obtained from a young man in good health. Some clones in this sample may be carry-over from other donors' samples.

V gene TRBV15 combines with J gene TRBJ2-3, with D perhaps TRBD2 (6 bases). Trimming cost V 1 base and J 0 bases, with 11 bases left between them. The CDR3 extends over 16 amino acids. Germline V gene lookup returns CDR1 LNHNV and CDR2 YYDKDF (reference sequence). CDR3 loop: CATSRAGTQSTDTQYF. The CDR3 nucleotides read TGTGCCACCAGCAGAGCCGGGACTCAGAGCACAGATACGCAGTATTTT.

V usage is TRBV27 and J usage is TRBJ1-5; 10 nucleotides align to TRBD1. The germline V gene has CDR1 MNHEY and CDR2 SMNVEV (reference sequence). Trimming cost V 5 bases and J 4 bases; bases outside gene matches: 8. CDR3 size: 16 residues. The CDR3 is CASSPRGQGPNQPQHF. DNA of the CDR3: TGTGCCAGCAGTCCGCGGGGACAGGGGCCTAATCAGCCCCAGCATTTT.

CDR3 coding DNA: TGTGCCAGCAGTCCAACTTTTTGGTACCTGACTGCAGATACGCAGTATTTT. Protein product: CASSPTFWYLTADTQYF. The rearrangement links TRBV28 to TRBJ2-3; D unclear. V lost 5 bases, J lost 4 bases, and 22 bases lay in between. The CDR3 is 17 amino acids. CDR1 MDHEN and CDR2 SYDVKM come from the germline V gene.

V and J are TRBV7-9 and TRBJ2-2, with D possibly matching TRBD1 (6 bases). The CDR3 loop spans 16 amino acids. Germline V gene sequence: CDR1 SEHNR, CDR2 FQNEAQ (reference sequence). Trimming removed 2 bases at V and 2 bases at J, with 12 bases between. The CDR3 loop reads CASSLIRGFNTGELFF. CDR3 DNA: TGTGCCAGCAGCTTAATCAGGGGCTTTAACACCGGGGAGCTGTTTTTT.

The J gene is TRBJ2-3, the V gene TRBV28, with TRBD2 matching over 8 bases. Trimming cost V 8 bases and J 1 base; bases outside gene matches: 11. CDR3 size: 16 residues. Germline V gives CDR1 MDHEN, CDR2 SYDVKM. The CDR3 bases are TGTGCCAGCCGTAAAACCTCAGCGGGGGGCACAGATACGCAGTATTTT. Residues: CASRKTSAGGTDTQYF.

The rearrangement joins TRBV6-5 to TRBJ1-2; the D gene is possibly TRBD1 (5 bases). The CDR3 consists of 14 residues. Deletions cut 2 bases from V and 4 bases from J, with 11 bases between. Germline CDR1 reads MNHEY; CDR2 reads SVGAGI. The CDR3 DNA reads TGTGCCAGCAGTTACGCGGGGACGTTCTATGGCTACACCTTC. It specifies CASSYAGTFYGYTF.

This chain uses TRBV10-3 with TRBJ2-1, with 12 bases lining up with TRBD1. Germline assignment: CDR1 ENHRY and CDR2 SYGVKD. The CDR3 loop spans 16 amino acids. The V segment lost 4 bases and the J segment 5 bases; nucleotides outside the gene matches: 6. The CDR3 protein is CAISGPGQGAHNEQFF. The CDR3 nucleotides are TGTGCCATCAGTGGTCCGGGACAGGGGGCCCACAATGAGCAGTTCTTC.

The V and J genes are TRBV14 and TRBJ2-5; 9 bases align to TRBD2. This CDR3 comprises 17 residues. Germline loops: CDR1 SGHDN, CDR2 FVKESK. Germline trimming cut 1 base from V and 5 bases from J; bases unmatched to any gene: 11. CDR3 sequence reads: CASSQAHRLAALETQYF. CDR3 nucleotide sequence: TGTGCCAGCAGCCAAGCCCACAGACTAGCGGCCTTGGAGACCCAGTACTTC.

The rearrangement joins TRBV19 to TRBJ2-3, with TRBD2 as a possible D gene (5 bases). Trimming removed 1 base at V and 6 bases at J, with 17 bases between. CDR3 length equals 16 residues. CDR1 LNHDA and CDR2 SQIVND come from the germline V gene (reference sequence). The CDR3 loop reads CASSIAGTRGRDTQYF. DNA for the CDR3: TGTGCCAGTAGTATAGCGGGCACCCGGGGAAGGGATACGCAGTATTTT.

The gene calls are TRBV5-6 and TRBJ2-2; no clear D. Germline V gene sequence: CDR1 SGHDT, CDR2 YYEEEE. The CDR3 extends over 16 amino acids. Trimming left V 4 bases short and J 4 bases short, with 17 bases between. The DNA for the CDR3 is TGTGCCAGCAGCCACGGGCGTCTTAGGGCCACCGGGGAGCTGTTTTTT. Translation gives CASSHGRLRATGELFF.

This chain uses TRBV5-1 with TRBJ2-3, with a tentative D call TRBD2 (6 bases). V was trimmed by 4 bases and J by 4 bases, leaving 13 bases between them. The CDR3 contains 14 residues. The germline V gene encodes CDR1 SGHRS and CDR2 YFSETQ. CDR3 sequence reads: CASSPRGASDTQYF. The CDR3 region has the DNA TGCGCCAGCAGCCCCCGCGGGGCTTCAGATACGCAGTATTTT.

This clone occurred a few times. The identical CDR3 is also encoded by other nucleotide sequences in the sample. This chain links TRBV7-2 with TRBJ2-2; D is uncertain. The V and J ends lost 3 bases and 5 bases respectively, with 1 base between them. The CDR3 has 11 amino acids. Germline lookup yields CDR1 SGHTA and CDR2 FQGNSA. The DNA for the CDR3 is TGTGCCAGCAGCTTTACCGGGGAGCTGTTTTTT. Encoded protein: CASSFTGELFF.

Note on this clone: Within the sample, other DNA sequences also encode this same CDR3. The gene calls are TRBV7-3 and TRBJ2-7, with D tentatively TRBD1 (5 bases). Trimming cost V 2 bases and J 1 base, with 6 bases left between them. This CDR3 spans 13 amino acids. Looked up from germline, CDR1 is SGHTA and CDR2 is FQGTGA. The CDR3 DNA reads as TGTGCCAGCAGCTTAGGGGCTTCCTACGAGCAGTACTTC. Protein: CASSLGASYEQYF.

The chain joins TRBV9 to TRBJ2-5; tentatively, D is TRBD2 (5 bases). The V end was cut by 1 base, the J end by 5 bases, with 18 bases between. This CDR3 has 16 amino acids. Germline assignment: CDR1 SGDLS and CDR2 YYNGEE. CDR3 residues: CASSVHAGSEAETQYF. In DNA form, the CDR3 reads TGTGCCAGCAGCGTACATGCGGGTTCGGAGGCGGAGACCCAGTACTTC.

About this clone: This same CDR3 is encoded by further DNA sequences in the sample. The genes are TRBV11-3 and TRBJ2-7; D not certain. Trimming left V 1 base short and J 4 bases short, with 8 bases between. Looked up from germline, CDR1 is SGHNT and CDR2 is YENEEA. The CDR3 loop spans 13 amino acids. The CDR3 loop reads CASSLGVGYEQYF. The CDR3 DNA sequence: TGTGCCAGCAGCTTAGGGGTGGGGTACGAGCAGTACTTC.

The rearrangement links TRBV29-1 to TRBJ2-5; unclear D gene. In germline, CDR1 is SQVTM, CDR2 ANQGSEA. The CDR3 spans 13 residues. V gave up 1 base and J gave up 5 bases, with 11 bases separating them. The CDR3 is CSVEVRLKETQYF. CDR3 nucleotides: TGCAGCGTTGAAGTCCGACTCAAGGAGACCCAGTACTTC.

This clone was seen just once. This chain uses TRBV11-2 with TRBJ2-3; 10 bases are shared with TRBD1. V dropped 2 bases and J dropped 3; count of bases not matched to a gene: 5. The CDR3 is made up of 16 amino acids. Germline assignment: CDR1 SGHAT and CDR2 FQNNGV. In nucleotides, the CDR3 is TGTGCCAGCAGCTTAAAGCGGACAGGGGGGACAGATACGCAGTATTTT. This encodes CASSLKRTGGTDTQYF.

The rearrangement uses TRBV27 and TRBJ2-2; TRBD2 aligns across 11 bases. CDR3 length: 16 residues. Looked up from germline, CDR1 is MNHEY and CDR2 is SMNVEV (reference sequence). Losses at the gene ends were 2 bases for V and 6 bases for J; bases not matched to a gene: 5. The CDR3 protein is CASSLGLAGGAGELFF. The CDR3 DNA is TGTGCCAGCAGTTTAGGACTAGCGGGTGGTGCCGGGGAGCTGTTTTTT.

The rearrangement uses TRBV28 and TRBJ2-2, with D unclear. The germline CDR1 and CDR2 sequences are MDHEN and SYDVKM. V was cut by 3 bases and J by 1 base, with 9 bases left in between. This CDR3 has 15 residues. The CDR3 protein is CASSFSGGNTGELFF. The CDR3 DNA reads as TGTGCCAGCAGTTTCTCGGGTGGGAACACCGGGGAGCTGTTTTTT.